This T cell receptor (beta chain) was obtained from a study of early stage breast cancer tumors. Study-level results: Tumors had approximately 2.7-fold higher T cell density than normal breast.

J lost 4 bases, V lost 1 base, and 7 bases had no gene match. The CDR3 is 15 amino acids. Germline V CDR1 and CDR2: SGHTA, FQGTGA. On this clone itself: Its antigen is currently unknown.

Using immunoSEQ multiplex PCR, the repertoire was profiled, and TCRdb retains in-frame clones only, with some absent. Among more than 60,000 clones listed, approximately 79% were seen once. The chain uses TRBV7-3 and TRBJ2-7, with TRBD2 matching over 7 bases. The specimen was blood. The sequence derives from a person aged 55 to 70 with breast cancer. CDR3 sequence: CASSLMAGEIYEQYF. The CDR3 nucleotides read TGTGCCAGCAGCTTAATGGCGGGAGAAATTTACGAGCAGTACTTC.